These 21 T cell receptor beta chains were sequenced from one sample in a study of cytotoxic CD8 clonotypes in ibrutinib-treated CLL. Data came from immunoSEQ multiplex PCR; TCRdb stores just in-frame clones and leaves some out. The data contain some 290,000 clones, 80% of them seen just once; the ten biggest clones take up 6.7%. The sample was PBMCs, taken before ibrutinib treatment. These receptors were collected from a human donor with chronic lymphocytic leukemia.

On this clone itself: A junction end diverges from the germline sequence, so it may reflect a read error. The same CDR3 also results from other DNA sequences found in this sample. This chain uses TRBV25-1 with TRBJ2-5; no clear D. The CDR3 has 15 amino acids. CDR1 is MGHDK and CDR2 is SYGVNS in the germline V gene. CDR3 in DNA: TGTGCTAGCAGTGAAGTGTGGGTCGGGCAAGAGACCCAGTACTTC. Amino acids: CASSEVWVGQETQYF.

This chain joins TRBV29-1 and TRBJ2-1; D is perhaps TRBD1 (5 bases). The germline V and J ends were trimmed by 5 bases and 9 bases, with 11 bases remaining between them. The CDR3 loop spans 11 amino acids. The germline V gene has CDR1 SQVTM and CDR2 ANQGSEA. The CDR3 bases are TGCAGCGTTCCCGGACACCTTGAGCAGTTCTTC. Residues: CSVPGHLEQFF.

CDR3 in DNA: TGTGCCAGCAGGGACAAGCAGCGGGGGGCGCCCTATTTT. Translated: CASRDKQRGAPYF. This sequence joins TRBV9 and TRBJ2-3, with 9 bases that match TRBD2. The CDR3 is 13 residues long. Trimming removed 5 bases from V and 15 bases from J; junction bases left unmatched: 13. Germline CDR1 SGDLS, CDR2 YYNGEE.

This clone was counted only a few times. The chain employs TRBV5-1 and TRBJ1-4; D perhaps matches TRBD1 (6 bases). In germline, CDR1 is SGHRS, CDR2 YFSETQ. This CDR3 has 14 residues. The germline V and J ends were trimmed by 3 bases and 8 bases, with 14 bases remaining between them. Here the CDR3 reads CASSSDRPREKLFF. For the CDR3, the DNA is TGCGCCAGCAGCTCAGACAGGCCAAGAGAAAAACTGTTTTTT.

This clone turned up a few times. The chain joins TRBV2 to TRBJ2-1; TRBD2 is a possible D gene (6 bases). V gave up 3 bases and J gave up 7 bases, with 19 bases separating them. The germline gives CDR1 SNHLY, CDR2 FYNNEI. The CDR3 is 16 residues long. The CDR3 here is CASSEDTGGIRNEQFF. For the CDR3, the DNA is TGTGCCAGCAGTGAGGATACTGGCGGGATAAGAAATGAGCAGTTCTTC.

The V and J genes are TRBV25-1 and TRBJ2-3, with D unclear. With 1 base removed from V and 2 bases from J, the gap between germline ends came to 7 bases. CDR3 length: 14 amino acids. The V gene's germline CDR1 is MGHDK and CDR2 SYGVNS. In DNA form, the CDR3 reads TGTGCCAGCAGTGAATCCCCCTTCACAGATACGCAGTATTTT. It encodes CASSESPFTDTQYF.

The chain couples TRBV27 to TRBJ2-7, with 15 bases that match TRBD2. V gave up 5 bases and J gave up 7 bases; unmatched junction bases: 3. The CDR3 consists of 14 residues. CDR1 is MNHEY and CDR2 is SMNVEV in the germline V gene (reference sequence). For the CDR3, the DNA is TGTGCCAGCAGTCCGGGACTAGCGGGAGGAGAGCAGTACTTC. It encodes CASSPGLAGGEQYF.

This chain joins TRBV5-6 and TRBJ2-5; unclear D gene. The CDR3 consists of 14 residues. The V and J ends lost 4 bases and 1 base respectively, with 11 bases between them. Looked up from germline, CDR1 is SGHDT and CDR2 is YYEEEE. The CDR3: CASSQGIRQETQYF. CDR3 coding DNA: TGTGCCAGCAGCCAAGGTATTCGCCAAGAGACCCAGTACTTC.

The chain links TRBV4-3 to TRBJ1-3; tentative D call: TRBD1 (5 bases). With 3 bases removed from V and 0 bases from J, the gap between germline ends came to 12 bases. The CDR3 totals 16 residues. From germline, CDR1 is LGHNA and CDR2 YSLEER. This CDR3 reads CASSQRSGLSGNTIYF. The CDR3 DNA is TGCGCCAGCAGCCAGCGCTCAGGGCTCTCTGGAAACACCATATATTTT.

V is TRBV18 and J is TRBJ1-1; 8 bases match TRBD1. Germline V gene data show CDR1 as KGHSH and CDR2 as LQKENI. The V segment lost 5 bases and the J segment 5 bases; nucleotides outside the gene matches: 7. The CDR3 has 14 residues. CDR3 nucleotides: TGTGCCAGCTCATCTCAGGGGGCTGAGACTGAAGCTTTCTTT. It specifies CASSSQGAETEAFF.

The genes are TRBV7-9 and TRBJ1-1; no firm D call. The CDR3 has 15 amino acids. V was trimmed by 5 bases and J by 1 base, leaving 14 bases between them. Germline CDR1 SEHNR, CDR2 FQNEAQ (reference sequence). CDR3 coding DNA: TGTGCCAGCAGCCCAGGACCGCACCGGAACACTGAAGCTTTCTTT. The encoded protein is CASSPGPHRNTEAFF. The full variable domain, in which reference TRBV7-9 and TRBJ1-1 provide the parts outside the CDR3, is DTGVSQNPRHKITKRGQNVTFRCDPISEHNRLYWYRQTLGQGPEFLTYFQNEAQLEKSRLLSDRFSAERPKGSFSTLEIQRTEQGDSAMYLCASSPGPHRNTEAFFGQGTRLTVV.

In its sample, this clone was seen once. The chain combines TRBV19 with TRBJ1-1; weak D call: TRBD1 (5 bases). V lost 4 bases and J lost 1, with 10 bases in between. Germline V gives CDR1 LNHDA, CDR2 SQIVND (reference sequence). CDR3 length: 14 residues. The CDR3 loop is CASSRETGNTEAFF. Written as DNA, the CDR3 is TGTGCCAGTAGTAGAGAAACAGGGAACACTGAAGCTTTCTTT.

The chain combines TRBV10-3 with TRBJ2-3, with a weak D call TRBD2 (7 bases). The CDR3 extends over 15 amino acids. Germline V gene lookup returns CDR1 ENHRY and CDR2 SYGVKD. Deletions cut 6 bases from V and 0 bases from J, with 13 bases between. The CDR3 bases are TGTGCCATCAGGTGGGGGGGCGGTAGCACAGATACGCAGTATTTT. Its translation is CAIRWGGGSTDTQYF.

The chain uses TRBV5-4 and TRBJ2-1; 13 bases match TRBD2. The CDR3 is 17 residues long. With V trimmed by 3 bases and J by 6 bases, 9 bases remained unmatched. The germline V gene encodes CDR1 SGHNT and CDR2 YYREEE (reference sequence). This CDR3 is CASSSGTSGTITNEQFF. DNA of the CDR3: TGTGCCAGCAGCTCAGGGACTAGCGGGACGATTACCAATGAGCAGTTCTTC.

The genes are TRBV27 and TRBJ1-4; unclear D gene. The CDR3 extends over 15 amino acids. The germline gives CDR1 MNHEY, CDR2 SMNVEV (reference sequence). The V end lost 2 bases, the J end lost 8 bases, and 15 bases lay between the germline ends. The CDR3 nucleotides are TGTGCCAGCAGTTTAGGTCGCCAGATCAACGAAAAACTGTTTTTT. This sequence encodes CASSLGRQINEKLFF.

The J gene is TRBJ2-1, the V gene TRBV15; no clear D gene. V lost 5 bases to trimming and J lost 2 bases, with 13 bases between them. The CDR3 has 15 amino acids. Looked up from germline, CDR1 is LNHNV and CDR2 is YYDKDF (reference sequence). The CDR3 region has the DNA TGTGCCACCAGCGTTCCTAGTCGCGCCTACAATGAGCAGTTCTTC. It specifies CATSVPSRAYNEQFF.

This chain connects TRBV2 to TRBJ1-2; 7 bases map to TRBD1. The CDR3 spans 13 residues. Germline CDR1 SNHLY, CDR2 FYNNEI. Trimming took 1 base from V and 7 from J; bases not matched to a gene: 3. The CDR3 nucleotides are TGTGCCAGCAGTGAAGAACAGGGGCTTGGCTACACCTTC. Its translation is CASSEEQGLGYTF. The variable domain in full, with the rest retrieved from reference TRBV2 and TRBJ1-2, is EPEVTQTPSHQVTQMGQEVILRCVPISNHLYFYWYRQILGQKVEFLVSFYNNEISEKSEIFDDQFSVERPDGSNFTLKIRSTKLEDSAMYFCASSEEQGLGYTFGSGTRLTVV.

J is TRBJ2-5 and V is TRBV6-5, with a weak D call TRBD2 (6 bases). This CDR3 is built from 14 residues. Trimming took 3 bases from V and 5 from J, leaving 13 bases between them. CDR1 and CDR2 (germline): MNHEY, SVGAGI. As DNA, the CDR3 is TGTGCCAGCAGTTATCCTGGGGCGGGGGAGACCCAGTACTTC. Its protein is CASSYPGAGETQYF.

The chain is built from TRBV27 and TRBJ1-4, with D unresolved. CDR1 and CDR2 (germline): MNHEY, SMNVEV (reference sequence). V was shortened by 0 bases and J by 0 bases, with 5 bases between the two germline ends. The CDR3 totals 15 residues. CDR3 sequence: CASSLSLATNEKLFF. In DNA, the CDR3 is TGTGCCAGCAGTTTATCATTAGCAACTAATGAAAAACTGTTTTTT.

The chain has TRBV19 and TRBJ1-1, with D unresolved. CDR3 length: 16 residues. Germline CDR1 is LNHDA and CDR2 is SQIVND (reference sequence). The V and J ends lost 4 bases and 0 bases respectively, with 15 bases between them. The CDR3 reads CASSTFIGQLNTEAFF. The CDR3 DNA reads TGTGCCAGTAGTACTTTTATCGGGCAGCTGAACACTGAAGCTTTCTTT.

This sequence joins TRBV5-4 and TRBJ2-1; TRBD2 aligns across 9 bases. The V gene's germline CDR1 is SGHNT and CDR2 YYREEE (reference sequence). Trimming at V came to 3 bases and at J to 2 bases, leaving 3 bases not matched to a gene. CDR3 length: 15 residues. The CDR3 is CASSYASGTYNEQFF. DNA for the CDR3: TGTGCCAGCAGCTATGCTAGCGGGACCTACAATGAGCAGTTCTTC.